This entry describes one T cell receptor (beta chain). V shed 5 bases and J shed 5 bases, with 12 bases lying between them. Germline values: CDR1 LNHDA, CDR2 SQIVND (reference sequence). The CDR3 extends over 13 amino acids. The record originates from a study of control samples from healthy donors and cancer patients. TCRdb's copy holds only in-frame clones and misses some; the assay was immunoSEQ multiplex PCR. Here the sample spans around 120,000 clones, more than 75% being singletons. The source of this sequence is a man between 35 and 55 years old in good health. The chain links TRBV19 to TRBJ2-5; D unclear. Specimen: blood. The CDR3 DNA is TGTGCCAGTAGTCGGGCAGAGAGGGAGACCCAGTACTTC. Translation: CASSRAERETQYF.